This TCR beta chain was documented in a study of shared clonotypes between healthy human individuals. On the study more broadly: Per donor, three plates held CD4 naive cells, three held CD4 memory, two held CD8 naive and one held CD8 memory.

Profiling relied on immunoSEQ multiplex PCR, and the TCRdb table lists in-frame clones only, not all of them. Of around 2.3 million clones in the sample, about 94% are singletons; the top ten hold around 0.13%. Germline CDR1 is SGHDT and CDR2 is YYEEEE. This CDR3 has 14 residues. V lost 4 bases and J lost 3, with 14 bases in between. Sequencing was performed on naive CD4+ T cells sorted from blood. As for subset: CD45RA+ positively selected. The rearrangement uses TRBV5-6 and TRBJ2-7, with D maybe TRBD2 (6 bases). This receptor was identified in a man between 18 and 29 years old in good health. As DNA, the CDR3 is TGTGCCAGCAGCCCGGGGGTTTGGGGCTACGAGCAGTACTTC. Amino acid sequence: CASSPGVWGYEQYF. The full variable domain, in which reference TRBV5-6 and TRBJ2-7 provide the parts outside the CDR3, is DAGVTQSPTHLIKTRGQQVTLRCSPKSGHDTVSWYQQALGQGPQFIFQYYEEEERQRGNFPDRFSGHQFPNYSSELNVNALLLGDSALYLCASSPGVWGYEQYFGPGTRLTVT.